The entry that follows covers one T cell receptor (beta chain) sequence. What it binds is not known. Trimming shortened V by 2 bases and J by 2 bases, and 7 bases separated the two germline ends. The CDR3 spans 14 residues. Germline V gene lookup returns CDR1 SGHTA and CDR2 FQGNSA. Assay execution proceeded at the deep level. Sorted-subset replicate PCR reactions contained roughly 200 ng DNA, corresponding to about 30,000 T cell genomes. Repertoires were generated with immunoSEQ multiplex PCR, while TCRdb's copy carries only in-frame clones and drops some. The repertoire holds 900,000 to 1,200,000 clones, with about 84% as singletons. This entry comes from a study of shared clonotypes between healthy human individuals. Regarding the study as a whole: Naive subsets typically showed greater estimated richness than memory subsets. The represented genetic and exposure-history diversity was limited by the small number of donors.

This sequence was found in a man aged 18 to 30 in good health. Some clones in this sample may be carry-over from other donors' samples. Sequencing input: memory CD4+ T cells from PBMCs. The subset: CD45RA-negative fraction. J is TRBJ2-1 and V is TRBV7-2; D unresolved. Here the CDR3 reads CASSLSATYNEQFF. In DNA form, the CDR3 reads TGTGCCAGCAGCTTAAGCGCAACCTACAATGAGCAGTTCTTC.